Each of the 7 T cell receptor beta chains below was sequenced from the same sample in a study of blood T cell repertoires in COVID-19 (dated by TCRdb to 2020 to 2021). Preparation of the library involved the immunoSEQ multiplex PCR assay. Not all clones reach the TCRdb copy of this immuneACCESS table, which keeps in-frame sequences only. Checked studies attribute under half of the gap to unresolved V genes and leave the rest unexplained. The sample profile shows 210,000 or so clones; 81% of them were found once. Jointly, the top ten make up around 9.3% of the sample. The sample was PBMCs or T cells enriched from blood (not recorded which). These receptors all come from a woman between 45 and 60 years old with acute COVID-19.

The V gene is TRBV30, the J gene TRBJ2-7; 9 bases agree with TRBD1. V was pared by 5 bases and J by 4 bases, with 6 bases of the junction left unmatched. This CDR3 is built from 13 residues. Germline CDR1 GTSNPN, CDR2 SVGIG (reference sequence). The CDR3, as DNA: TGTGCCTGGGCCGGGACAGGGAGTTACGAGCAGTACTTC. It translates to CAWAGTGSYEQYF.

This clone was recorded only once. This chain uses TRBV7-2 with TRBJ2-1, with 7 bases lining up with TRBD1. After removal of 5 bases from V and 9 bases from J, the junction contained 16 bases not matched to a gene. CDR1 is SGHTA, CDR2 FQGNSA, per germline. This CDR3 has 16 amino acids. The CDR3 sequence: CASSALTGFPMGEQFF. The CDR3 nucleotides read TGTGCCAGCAGCGCCCTGACAGGGTTCCCGATGGGTGAGCAGTTCTTC.

The chain has TRBV10-1 and TRBJ2-1; 9 nucleotides align to TRBD2. The junction had 12 bases not matched to a gene; V was cut back by 6 bases and J by 15 bases. CDR3 length: 13 amino acids. CDR1 and CDR2 (germline): WNHNN, SYGVQD (reference sequence). CDR3 in amino acids: CASRWSAGGPLFF. CDR3 in DNA: TGCGCCAGCAGGTGGTCGGCGGGAGGGCCTCTGTTCTTC.

This clone showed up just once. The rearrangement links TRBV28 to TRBJ1-1; D is possibly TRBD1 (6 bases). The V gene lost 6 bases and the J gene lost 10 bases, with 15 bases spanning the gap. Germline V gives CDR1 MDHEN, CDR2 SYDVKM. The CDR3 has 12 amino acids. The chain's CDR3 is CASSQQGLRAFF. In DNA form, the CDR3 reads TGTGCCAGCAGCCAACAGGGCCTGCGAGCTTTCTTT.

This chain joins TRBV5-1 and TRBJ1-5; the match to TRBD1 covers 7 bases. The V gene end was trimmed by 5 bases and the J gene end by 0 bases; junction bases not matched to a gene: 5. The CDR3 runs to 15 residues. Looked up from germline, CDR1 is SGHRS and CDR2 is YFSETQ. The CDR3 region is CASRPTGTSNQPQHF. The CDR3 DNA reads as TGCGCCAGCAGACCGACAGGGACTAGCAATCAGCCCCAGCATTTT.

V gene TRBV20-1 combines with J gene TRBJ2-2, with a weak D call TRBD2 (5 bases). V lost 3 bases to trimming and J lost 4 bases, with 12 bases between them. Germline CDR1 DFQATT, CDR2 SNEGSKA (reference sequence). There are 14 residues in the CDR3. The CDR3 nucleotides read TGCAGTGCTAGTCCGGGGAGTAGCACCGGGGAGCTGTTTTTT. Encoded protein: CSASPGSSTGELFF.

V and J are TRBV30 and TRBJ2-7; D not certain. Germline V lookup: CDR1 GTSNPN, CDR2 SVGIG (reference sequence). Trimming removed 3 bases at V and 0 bases at J, with 12 bases between. The CDR3 is made up of 14 amino acids. CDR3 in amino acids: CAWRNLKSSYEQYF. The CDR3 DNA reads as TGTGCCTGGAGGAACTTAAAGAGCTCCTACGAGCAGTACTTC. The full variable domain, its missing parts supplied by reference TRBV30 and TRBJ2-7, is SQTIHQWPATLVQPVGSPLSLECTVEGTSNPNLYWYRQAAGRGLQLLFYSVGIGQISSEVPQNLSASRPQDRQFILSSKKLLLSDSGFYLCAWRNLKSSYEQYFGPGTRLTVT.